This T cell receptor beta chain was documented in a study of cytomegalovirus exposure and HLA in healthy donors. Study-level points and caveats: Most observed TCR sequences were rare, whereas some public TCRs were detected in many donors. Productive rates of about 87% or about 30% were seen for most TCR beta V segments in an earlier analysis. A missense DCLRE1C variant was associated with V- and J-gene trimming of TCR beta chains in a later analysis, and an independent cohort replicated the association.

A note on this clone: Its antigen is undetermined.

The PCR employed 60 Vbeta primers together with 13 Jbeta primers. Authors' analysis steps: An analysis performed later counted 70 million to 90 million unique TCR beta chains (approximately 12 million of them shared). The protocol was immunoSEQ multiplex PCR, while the TCRdb copy is restricted to in-frame clones and leaves out a portion. V and J calls and clone size follow that table, whereas D and trimming were derived from the DNA. The repertoire has roughly 78,000 clones, 65% to 70% of them found once; the top ten carry roughly 21%. The sequencing sample was made of PBMCs. This clonotype was sampled from a man in his forties or fifties in good health and CMV-seropositive.

In DNA form, the CDR3 reads TGCGCCAGCAGCTTGACAGGGCCCGGGGCCAACGTCCTGACTTTC. It encodes CASSLTGPGANVLTF. The chain combines TRBV5-1 with TRBJ2-6; a weak D match, TRBD1 (6 bases). The germline V gene has CDR1 SGHRS and CDR2 YFSETQ. The CDR3 consists of 15 residues. Between the trimmed V and J ends, which lost 1 base and 4 bases, there was a span of 9 bases.